A single sample gave rise to the 14 T cell receptor beta chains below, sequenced in a study of blood T cells in healthy people across ages. Through a sample-barcoded 5' primer and a J-beta primer mix, a second PCR was run for roughly 7 to 12 cycles. TCRdb re-called the 5' RACE reads through MiXCR, storing one row per CDR3 protein. Of more than 1.4 million distinct CDR3 sequences in the sample, around 42% were seen once. Specimen: blood. Source of these receptors: a young woman in good health.

This chain links TRBV5-1 with TRBJ1-6, with TRBD1 as a possible D gene (6 bases). CDR1 SGHRS and CDR2 YFSETQ come from the germline V gene. Deletions cut 0 bases from V and 1 base from J, with 11 bases between. The CDR3 loop spans 17 amino acids. CDR3 nucleotides: TGCGCCAGCAGCTTGGAACAGGGAGGATCCTATAATTCACCCCTCCACTTT. This sequence encodes CASSLEQGGSYNSPLHF.

The rearrangement links TRBV12-3 or TRBV12-4 to TRBJ2-4; weak D call: TRBD1 (6 bases). V gave up 2 bases and J gave up 6 bases, with 8 bases separating them. CDR3 length equals 13 residues. CDR3 residues: CASSLIRGNIQYF. CDR3 coding DNA: TGTGCCAGCAGTTTAATCAGGGGAAACATTCAGTACTTC.

The chain uses TRBV5-1 and TRBJ2-5, with 9 bases matching TRBD2. The V gene end was trimmed by 2 bases and the J gene end by 3 bases; junction bases not matched to a gene: 11. The CDR3 is 17 residues long. Germline values: CDR1 SGHRS, CDR2 YFSETQ. CDR3 in DNA: TGCGCCAGCAGCTTTGCCAGCTCTAGCGGGAACAAAGAGACCCAGTACTTC. This gives the protein CASSFASSSGNKETQYF.

This clonotype has just a few counts. This chain joins TRBV28 and TRBJ2-7; a possible D gene is TRBD1 (6 bases). V dropped 4 bases and J dropped 7 bases, with 8 bases sitting between them. The CDR3 contains 11 residues. Germline assignment: CDR1 MDHEN and CDR2 SYDVKM. The CDR3 DNA reads TGTGCCAGCAGTTACGGACAGGAGCAGTACTTC. Its translation: CASSYGQEQYF.

In this sample, this clonotype turned up a few times. The chain couples TRBV29-1 to TRBJ2-4, with 7 positions matching TRBD2. This CDR3 spans 13 amino acids. Germline lookup yields CDR1 SQVTM and CDR2 ANQGSEA. Unmatched junction bases numbered 2, after V lost 3 bases and J lost 3 bases. The CDR3 region has the DNA TGCAGCGTTGACTGGGAGGGCAAAAACATTCAGTACTTC. It specifies CSVDWEGKNIQYF.

The CDR3 DNA follows: TGTGCCATCAATGAAGGGGGCGTGAACACTGAAGCTTTCTTT. It yields the protein CAINEGGVNTEAFF. J is TRBJ1-1 and V is TRBV10-3, with TRBD1 identical over 7 bases. CDR1 and CDR2 from the germline V gene are ENHRY and SYGVKD. V trimming: 7 bases; J trimming: 0 bases; junction bases outside the gene matches: 5. CDR3 size: 14 residues.

This chain links TRBV6-1 with TRBJ2-7, with 9 bases lining up with TRBD2. Trimming took 5 bases from V and 2 from J; bases not matched to a gene: 7. Germline CDR1 and CDR2: MNHNS and SASEGT. This CDR3 contains 15 residues. The CDR3 DNA reads as TGTGCCAGCAGTCCCCTAGCGGGACAACCCTACGAGCAGTACTTC. This encodes CASSPLAGQPYEQYF.

The chain couples TRBV3-1 to TRBJ2-1, with 9 bases aligning to TRBD2. The junction had 7 bases not matched to a gene; V was cut back by 7 bases and J by 6 bases. The CDR3 extends over 14 amino acids. CDR1 and CDR2 from the germline V gene are LGHDT and YNNKEL (reference sequence). CDR3 bases: TGTGCCAGCACCCCGGGACTAGCTGGCAATGAGCAGTTCTTC. Its translation: CASTPGLAGNEQFF.

The gene calls are TRBV12-3 or TRBV12-4 and TRBJ2-3, with D perhaps matching TRBD1 or TRBD2 (5 bases each). The CDR3 totals 13 residues. Trimming took 7 bases from V and 4 from J, leaving 12 bases between them. As DNA, the CDR3 is TGTGCCAGCACCGGACTGGGGGCAGATACGCAGTATTTT. As protein: CASTGLGADTQYF.

The J gene is TRBJ2-1, the V gene TRBV6-5; either TRBD1 or TRBD2 may supply D (5 bases each). The length of the CDR3 is 11 residues. V shed 4 bases and J shed 15 bases, with 13 bases lying between them. CDR1 is MNHEY, CDR2 SVGAGI, per germline. The CDR3 region is CASSSPGPLFF. Written as DNA, the CDR3 is TGTGCCAGCAGTTCGCCGGGACCCCTGTTCTTC.

The chain couples TRBV2 to TRBJ1-1, with D possibly TRBD1 on 6 matching bases. V shed 3 bases and J shed 6 bases, with 11 bases lying between them. The CDR3 contains 13 residues. Germline-derived CDR1 and CDR2 are SNHLY and FYNNEI. In DNA, the CDR3 is TGTGCCAGCAGTGACAGGGGAATCGCTGAAGCTTTCTTT. As protein: CASSDRGIAEAFF.

This chain joins TRBV7-8 and TRBJ1-4; 9 bases map to TRBD1. Unmatched junction bases numbered 9, after V lost 2 bases and J lost 8 bases. The germline gives CDR1 SGHVS, CDR2 FQNEAQ. There are 16 residues in the CDR3. CDR3 DNA sequence: TGTGCCAGCAGCTTATACACCGGGGACAGGGTGGAAAAACTGTTTTTT. This translates into CASSLYTGDRVEKLFF. The full variable domain, rest sourced from reference TRBV7-8 and TRBJ1-4, is GAGVSQSPRYKVAKRGQDVALRCDPISGHVSLFWYQQALGQGPEFLTYFQNEAQLDKSGLPSDRFFAERPEGSVSTLKIQRTQQEDSAVYLCASSLYTGDRVEKLFFGSGTQLSVL.

The rearrangement uses TRBV20-1 and TRBJ2-4; possibly TRBD1 for D (6 bases). The DNA end lines up better with TRBJ2-7; the J call may be wrong. Germline lookup yields CDR1 DFQATT and CDR2 SNEGSKA (reference sequence). This CDR3 region has 13 residues. The CDR3 DNA is TGCAGTGTTCCAGCGACAGGCTTCTACGAGCAGTACTTC. This codes for CSVPATGFYEQYF.

This clonotype showed up just a few times. The chain couples TRBV29-1 to TRBJ2-3; D perhaps matches TRBD2 (6 bases). The CDR3 consists of 13 residues. The germline V and J ends were trimmed by 4 bases and 2 bases, with 10 bases remaining between them. The germline gives CDR1 SQVTM, CDR2 ANQGSEA. In nucleotides, the CDR3 is TGCAGCGTTGCGGGACTGCACACAGATACGCAGTATTTT. It yields the protein CSVAGLHTDTQYF.